This TCR beta chain is from a study of blood T cell repertoires in COVID-19 (TCRdb year 2020). Background on the whole study: The collaborator samples originated in the United States, Italy and Spain and spanned the acute and convalescent phases of COVID-19. The material from the prospective study consisted of cDNA or gDNA derived from T cells, B-cell-depleted T cells, or PBMCs. The dataset comprised deeply sampled blood TCRbeta repertoires from subjects exposed to, actively infected with, or recovered from COVID-19. The repertoires were released in a freely available public database meant as a resource for research on the immune response to SARS-CoV-2. The samples were drawn from two sources: the first 160 participants of the ongoing ImmuneRACE study, and over 1,000 subjects contributed by 6 global collaborators. Sample metadata almost always included a de-identified subject ID, COVID-19 status, age in years and sex. Where HLA class I and class II types were available, the types were taken from metadata supplied by the sample provider, not from assay-based typing.

Comments on this clone: Its antigen is unknown. Base qualities are missing; no much larger clone stands one base away.

A second Seattle source provided samples from volunteer blood donors who had recovered from COVID-19. Collaborating institutions collected whole blood in K2EDTA tubes following their own protocols. For TCRbeta analysis, collaborators shipped samples in one of three forms: frozen whole blood, isolated PBMCs, or DNA extracted from either of those sample types. TCRbeta CDR3 regions were amplified from genomic DNA using the immunoSEQ Assay, a bias-controlled multiplex PCR. Turning to the authors' computational methods: The number of nucleated cells in each sample was estimated by amplification of reference gene primers within the assay. To quantify the absolute abundance of each unique TCRbeta CDR3 rearrangement, sequence reads were collapsed and filtered. For each sample, productive Simpson clonality was calculated by taking the square root of Simpson's diversity index across productive rearrangements. Here the immuneACCESS table is served through TCRdb, limited to in-frame sequences with V and J called. Missing clones are a known gap in these copies; in checked studies unresolved V genes cover under half, and the rest lacks a known reason. From that table come the V and J calls and clone size; the DNA was used to work out D and trimming. Present in this sample are about 220,000 clones, roughly 81% of which were seen just once. Of the sample, over 2.5% falls within the top ten clones.

Points the paper makes about the study in general: The amount of clinical and demographic metadata varied by source and participant and was provided uncurated.

Per the germline V gene (reference sequence), LNHNV is the CDR1 and YYDKDF is the CDR2. Spanning cysteine to phenylalanine, the CDR3 consists of 14 amino acids. The CDR3 DNA has 42 bases and is translated from base 1. V loses 0 bases of germline sequence and J loses 1 base, and the interval between the two ends is 6 bases. The sequencing sample was made of peripheral blood. The V and J segments used are TRBV15 and TRBJ2-5; TRBD1 might be the D gene, on 5 matching bases. This TCR was sampled from a man aged 50-60 years who had recovered from COVID-19. In nucleotides, the sequence is TGTGCCACCAGCAGAGATCAGGGCCAAGAGACCCAGTACTTC. The encoded protein is CATSRDQGQETQYF.